Sequencing of this T cell receptor beta chain was carried out in a study of shared clonotypes between healthy human individuals. Of note for this clone: As yet, its antigen is unknown.

Germline CDR1 reads LNHDA; CDR2 reads SQIVND (reference sequence). The germline V and J ends were trimmed by 0 bases and 8 bases, with 13 bases remaining between them. The CDR3 has 14 amino acids. For sorted subsets, 150 to 200 ng DNA per replicate equaled around 28,000 T cell genomes. Profiled with immunoSEQ multiplex PCR; TCRdb holds only in-frame clones, not every one. The sample has some 1 million clones, around 75% seen once. Whole-study findings and limits: Generation probability values for non-shared clonotypes were lower than those for clonotypes shared by all four donors.

Sequencing input: memory CD4+ T cells sorted from blood. As for subset: CD45RA-negative fraction. The source is a man in his late teens or twenties in good health. The chain recombines TRBV19 with TRBJ1-1, with D perhaps matching TRBD1 (5 bases). The CDR3 bases are TGTGCCAGTAGTATAGACTTGGGACCTAGGGAAGCTTTCTTT. This encodes CASSIDLGPREAFF.